This TCR beta chain was recorded in a study of T cells in Graves' hyperthyroidism and ophthalmopathy. Uncontrolled infections, other autoimmune diseases, pregnancy or lactation led to exclusion of patients. At least ten counts were recorded for this clonotype. Its antigen is unidentified. The CDR3 totals 15 residues. With 4 bases clipped from V and 6 bases from J, the junction kept 8 bases outside the gene matches. The germline V gene encodes CDR1 SGHDN and CDR2 FVKESK. What was amplified from RNA transcripts were TCR beta CDR3 regions. The HTBI primer set was used in a first-round RT-PCR of the TCR CDR3. TCRdb re-derived calls from the multiplex PCR reads in MiXCR, one entry per CDR3 protein. The data hold hundreds of thousands of distinct CDR3 sequences, with about 45% observed a single time. Study-level results: Ophthalmopathy was predicted by the model a median of approximately 6 months ahead of onset. Using 13 V-J features, a model discriminated ophthalmopathy from stable hyperthyroidism. Most expanded thyroid clonotypes above 0.001 recurred in blood.

The sequence was collected from an adult man with Graves' disease, either hyperthyroidism or ophthalmopathy (not recorded which). Sequenced input: peripheral blood or thyroid tissue (not recorded which). V and J are TRBV14 and TRBJ2-2, with 7 bases matching TRBD1. The CDR3 is CASSLRQGQAGELFF. As DNA, the CDR3 is TGTGCCAGCAGCCTTCGACAGGGACAAGCCGGGGAGCTGTTTTTT.